This entry concerns a single TCR beta chain. This sample was included in a study of chemoradiotherapy in HPV16-positive cancers. Using immunoSEQ multiplex PCR, the repertoire was profiled, and TCRdb retains in-frame clones only, with some absent. Of around 9,800 clones detected, 74% appear once; the ten largest clones hold 36%. The clonotype was recovered from a human donor with HPV-associated anogenital cancer. The specimen was taken from a patient who underwent chemoradiotherapy.

The CDR3 DNA reads as TGCGCCAGCAGCGCGACAGGGGGAAATGAAAAACTGTTTTTT. Protein: CASSATGGNEKLFF. This chain uses TRBV5-1 with TRBJ1-4, with 9 positions matching TRBD1. This CDR3 is 14 amino acids long. The V segment lost 4 bases and the J segment 5 bases; nucleotides outside the gene matches: 3. Germline V gene data show CDR1 as SGHRS and CDR2 as YFSETQ. Using reference TRBV5-1 and TRBJ1-4 for the parts outside the CDR3, the full variable domain is KAGVTQTPRYLIKTRGQQVTLSCSPISGHRSVSWYQQTPGQGLQFLFEYFSETQRNKGNFPGRFSGRQFSNSRSEMNVSTLELGDSALYLCASSATGGNEKLFFGSGTQLSVL.